These 14 T cell receptor beta chains came from one sample sequenced in a study of T-cell reconstitution after alpha-beta-depleted transplantation in children (dated by TCRdb to the mid-2010s). The library was produced with PCR. The sequencer listed for this sample is Illumina HiSeq 2500. TCR library preparation used molecular barcoding, with unique molecular identifiers applied to normalize quantification of the TCRbeta repertoire. In-frame beta chains were kept once TCRdb had trimmed the public reads at Q25 with fastp and called clones with MiXCR. Entries are consolidated by CDR3 protein sequence, retaining the most common genes and DNA. In this sample the table shows 500,000 to 650,000 distinct CDR3 sequences, around 13% of which occur a single time. Together, the top ten hold around 2.2% of the sample. The treatment or condition label for this specimen denotes: allogeneic hematopoietic cell transplantation with graft depleted of TCRalphabeta T cells and CD19 B cells.

The sequencing used PBMCs, mostly from graft donor cells, collected 360 days after TCRalphabeta/CD19-depleted stem cell transplant. The receptor set was obtained from a male patient aged 10-17 years who had a stem cell transplant for acute myeloid leukemia, so the T cells may come from the graft donor.

This clonotype came up a few times. The CDR3 nucleotides are TGCAGCGTACCCTCAGGGGCAACTAATGAAAAACTGTTTTTT. Its translation: CSVPSGATNEKLFF. The J gene is TRBJ1-4, the V gene TRBV29-1; a possible D gene is TRBD1 (6 bases). Trimming shortened V by 6 bases and J by 0 bases, and 11 bases separated the two germline ends. The germline V gene encodes CDR1 SQVTM and CDR2 ANQGSEA. The CDR3 runs to 14 residues.

This clonotype was seen only a few times. The V call is TRBV5-6, the J call TRBJ2-1, with TRBD2 matching over 7 bases. The CDR3 length is 14 residues. Germline values: CDR1 SGHDT, CDR2 YYEEEE. Trimming cost V 5 bases and J 4 bases; bases outside gene matches: 6. The CDR3 DNA reads as TGTGCCAGCAGTATGGGGAGGGCATACAATGAGCAGTTCTTC. Translated: CASSMGRAYNEQFF. The full variable domain, completed using reference TRBV5-6 and TRBJ2-1, is DAGVTQSPTHLIKTRGQQVTLRCSPKSGHDTVSWYQQALGQGPQFIFQYYEEEERQRGNFPDRFSGHQFPNYSSELNVNALLLGDSALYLCASSMGRAYNEQFFGPGTRLTVL.

The table lists this clonotype with a few counts. The chain joins TRBV5-4 to TRBJ2-7, with 13 bases aligning to TRBD2. Germline V lookup: CDR1 SGHNT, CDR2 YYREEE (reference sequence). Trimming removed 4 bases from V and 2 bases from J; junction bases left unmatched: 9. The CDR3 is 17 residues long. The chain's CDR3 is CASSPGLAGLVTYEQYF. In DNA form, the CDR3 reads TGTGCCAGCAGCCCGGGACTAGCGGGGCTTGTTACCTACGAGCAGTACTTC.

The chain carries TRBV20-1 and TRBJ2-3; D remains unclear. The V end was cut by 4 bases, the J end by 1 base, with 6 bases between. Germline CDR1 reads DFQATT; CDR2 reads SNEGSKA (reference sequence). The length of the CDR3 is 12 residues. The CDR3 region has the DNA TGCAGTGCTATGGCGGGCACAGATACGCAGTATTTT. Amino acids: CSAMAGTDTQYF.

This clonotype was recorded at least ten times. V usage is TRBV5-6 and J usage is TRBJ1-5; D is possibly TRBD1 (5 bases). V lost 3 bases and J lost 7, with 17 bases in between. The germline V gene encodes CDR1 SGHDT and CDR2 YYEEEE. This CDR3 spans 15 amino acids. In nucleotides, the CDR3 is TGTGCCAGCAGCTCAAGCGGGGGGTCACGGCAGCCCCAGCATTTT. It yields the protein CASSSSGGSRQPQHF.

The chain has TRBV7-2 and TRBJ1-1; D might be TRBD1 (5 bases). Germline lookup yields CDR1 SGHTA and CDR2 FQGNSA. This CDR3 region has 14 residues. V gave up 5 bases and J gave up 6 bases, with 16 bases separating them. The CDR3 DNA is TGTGCCAGCAGCCCACAGGCCCTAGGGGCTGAAGCTTTCTTT. Translated, it gives CASSPQALGAEAFF.

This sequence joins TRBV18 and TRBJ2-1; D is possibly TRBD2 (5 bases). The CDR3 consists of 15 residues. The V gene's germline CDR1 is KGHSH and CDR2 LQKENI. V was shortened by 3 bases and J by 0 bases, with 9 bases between the two germline ends. CDR3 residues: CASSPDYRSYNEQFF. The CDR3 nucleotides are TGTGCCAGCTCACCTGACTACCGCTCCTACAATGAGCAGTTCTTC.

This chain links TRBV27 with TRBJ2-1, with 9 bases that match TRBD2. Germline V gene data show CDR1 as MNHEY and CDR2 as SMNVEV (reference sequence). CDR3 size: 20 residues. With V trimmed by 0 bases and J by 9 bases, 21 bases remained unmatched. The CDR3: CASSLSRTTLSREGRSEQFF. In DNA form, the CDR3 reads TGTGCCAGCAGTTTATCAAGGACTACGCTATCGCGGGAGGGCCGTAGTGAGCAGTTCTTC.

This clonotype is termed medium-sized. The DNA of the CDR3 is TGCAGCGTTGAATTGATGGGGACATTCCGAGATACGCAGTATTTT. It translates to CSVELMGTFRDTQYF. The chain uses TRBV29-1 and TRBJ2-3, with D tentatively TRBD1 (6 bases). The germline CDR1 and CDR2 sequences are SQVTM and ANQGSEA. This CDR3 is built from 15 residues. Trimming pared 2 bases from V and 5 bases from J, leaving 17 bases between.

The chain combines TRBV19 with TRBJ2-7, with 8 bases aligning to TRBD2. CDR3 size: 13 residues. The germline V gene encodes CDR1 LNHDA and CDR2 SQIVND (reference sequence). V gave up 4 bases and J gave up 3 bases; unmatched junction bases: 2. CDR3 protein: CASSTGTSYEQYF. DNA of the CDR3: TGTGCCAGTAGTACCGGGACTAGCTACGAGCAGTACTTC.

V usage is TRBV7-2 and J usage is TRBJ2-3, with 7 bases matching TRBD2. V was pared by 4 bases and J by 4 bases, with 11 bases of the junction left unmatched. Germline CDR1 reads SGHTA; CDR2 reads FQGNSA. This CDR3 spans 16 amino acids. The CDR3 reads CASSSRSSGTSDTQYF. The CDR3 region has the DNA TGTGCCAGCAGCTCCCGGTCCAGCGGGACCTCAGATACGCAGTATTTT.

Comments on this clonotype: A much larger clone differs from this one at a single base, so this may be a read error. V and J are TRBV12-3 or TRBV12-4 and TRBJ2-3; TRBD2 matches at 16 bases. V lost 3 bases, J lost 2 bases, and 8 bases stayed unmatched. This CDR3 is 19 amino acids long. The CDR3 DNA sequence: TGTGCCAGCAGTTTTGAATCGGGACTAGCGGGAGGGCTCACAGATACGCAGTATTTT. This encodes CASSFESGLAGGLTDTQYF.

Only a few counts were recorded for this clonotype. The chain carries TRBV20-1 and TRBJ2-2, with D hard to call. The CDR3 runs to 14 residues. Trimming took off 1 base at V and 0 bases at J, with 6 bases between the two ends. CDR1 is DFQATT and CDR2 is SNEGSKA in the germline V gene (reference sequence). CDR3 region: CSARGITNTGELFF. CDR3 bases: TGCAGTGCTAGAGGTATTACGAACACCGGGGAGCTGTTTTTT.

In this sample, this clonotype turned up many times. The rearrangement links TRBV6-2 or TRBV6-3 to TRBJ2-1; D is possibly TRBD2 (6 bases). Germline V gene data show CDR1 as MNHEY and CDR2 as SVGEGT. The CDR3 consists of 14 residues. Trimming took 6 bases from V and 3 from J, leaving 12 bases between them. DNA of the CDR3: TGTGCCAGCAGGCTAACGGGACTCTACAATGAGCAGTTCTTC. This translates into CASRLTGLYNEQFF.